A single sample is the source of the 5 T cell receptor beta chains below, sequenced in a study of blood T cell repertoires in COVID-19. The method was immunoSEQ multiplex PCR; TCRdb's version includes in-frame clones alone and lacks a portion of them. The sample consists of under 300,000 clones, 85% of them appearing once. The sequenced material came from peripheral blood. These TCRs come from a woman aged 55 to 70 with active or convalescent COVID-19.

This clone occurred once. The gene calls are TRBV5-1 and TRBJ1-1; 9 bases line up with TRBD1. Germline-derived CDR1 and CDR2 are SGHRS and YFSETQ. V was clipped by 5 bases and J by 10 bases; unmatched bases: 12. The CDR3 extends over 14 amino acids. In DNA form, the CDR3 reads TGCGCCAGCAGAGAACAGGGGGCCCAGGTTGGAGCTTTCTTT. Translated, it gives CASREQGAQVGAFF.

The CDR3 spells CASSLGWRGSTDTQYF. CDR3 nucleotides: TGTGCCAGCAGCTTAGGATGGCGGGGGAGCACAGATACGCAGTATTTT. The rearrangement uses TRBV11-2 and TRBJ2-3, with 7 bases that match TRBD2. Germline CDR1 reads SGHAT; CDR2 reads FQNNGV. CDR3 length: 16 residues. With 1 base clipped from V and 0 bases from J, the junction kept 4 bases outside the gene matches.

The rearrangement joins TRBV29-1 to TRBJ2-3; maybe TRBD2 (6 bases). CDR3 length: 13 amino acids. Germline CDR1 SQVTM, CDR2 ANQGSEA. Trimming removed 6 bases from V and 5 bases from J, with 15 bases in between. CDR3: CSVGSGAGDTQYF. Here the CDR3 DNA reads TGCAGCGTCGGGTCGGGAGCGGGAGATACGCAGTATTTT.

The chain's CDR3 is CASSVGLAGGTPYEQYF. CDR3 coding DNA: TGTGCCAGCAGTGTGGGACTAGCGGGAGGGACCCCCTACGAGCAGTACTTC. The chain employs TRBV6-1 and TRBJ2-7, with 16 bases aligning to TRBD2. CDR3 length: 17 amino acids. Trimming cost V 4 bases and J 2 bases; bases outside gene matches: 5. Germline V lookup: CDR1 MNHNS, CDR2 SASEGT.

This clone showed up just once. V is TRBV5-1 and J is TRBJ2-3; 13 bases map to TRBD2. With 1 base clipped from V and 5 bases from J, the junction kept 4 bases outside the gene matches. The CDR3 is 16 amino acids. The germline V gene has CDR1 SGHRS and CDR2 YFSETQ. This chain's CDR3 is CASSLQLAGGVDTQYF. The CDR3 nucleotides read TGCGCCAGCAGCTTGCAACTAGCGGGAGGGGTAGATACGCAGTATTTT.